The 19 T cell receptor beta chains presented below share a single source sample, sequenced in a study of blood T cell repertoires in COVID-19. This table comes from immunoSEQ multiplex PCR, and its TCRdb copy is limited to in-frame clones, with some not included. The sample yields approximately 98,000 clones, approximately 80% seen once. Sample: peripheral blood. The source of these receptors is a woman in her 70s with acute or convalescent COVID-19.

The rearrangement links TRBV5-4 to TRBJ2-5; TRBD1 matches 11 bases. CDR3 length: 16 residues. V shed 2 bases, J shed 4 bases, and the junction held 7 bases outside the gene matches. Germline CDR1 and CDR2: SGHNT and YYREEE (reference sequence). The CDR3 nucleotides read TGTGCCAGCAGCTTAGGAGGGACAGGGGGGGGAGAGACCCAGTACTTC. It translates to CASSLGGTGGGETQYF.

The gene calls are TRBV28 and TRBJ1-1; maybe TRBD1 (6 bases). The CDR3 loop spans 14 amino acids. The V and J ends lost 6 bases and 4 bases respectively, with 15 bases between them. CDR1 is MDHEN, CDR2 SYDVKM, per germline. The chain's CDR3 is CASSVHRDTTEAFF. The CDR3 region has the DNA TGTGCCAGCAGCGTACACAGGGATACCACTGAAGCTTTCTTT.

The V call is TRBV5-1, the J call TRBJ1-5, with 8 bases identical to TRBD1. Germline trimming cut 3 bases from V and 6 bases from J; bases unmatched to any gene: 11. CDR1 is SGHRS and CDR2 is YFSETQ in the germline V gene. CDR3 length equals 16 residues. CDR3 region: CASSSGDRSSGQPQHF. The CDR3 DNA sequence: TGCGCCAGCAGCTCCGGGGACAGGTCCTCGGGTCAGCCCCAGCATTTT. Filled out from reference TRBV5-1 and TRBJ1-5, the complete variable domain reads KAGVTQTPRYLIKTRGQQVTLSCSPISGHRSVSWYQQTPGQGLQFLFEYFSETQRNKGNFPGRFSGRQFSNSRSEMNVSTLELGDSALYLCASSSGDRSSGQPQHFGDGTRLSIL.

The rearrangement links TRBV18 to TRBJ1-3; tentative D call: TRBD1 (5 bases). V lost 8 bases and J lost 3, with 11 bases in between. The germline gives CDR1 KGHSH, CDR2 LQKENI. CDR3 length: 13 amino acids. The CDR3 spells CASKGSVGNTIYF. The CDR3 DNA is TGTGCCAGCAAGGGGTCAGTTGGAAACACCATATATTTT.

This clone is medium-sized by share. V gene TRBV19 combines with J gene TRBJ1-6; 8 bases agree with TRBD1. V dropped 3 bases and J dropped 3; count of bases not matched to a gene: 7. The CDR3 contains 17 residues. Germline CDR1 LNHDA, CDR2 SQIVND (reference sequence). CDR3: CASSIRGTGGYNSPLHF. The CDR3 region has the DNA TGTGCCAGTAGTATCCGCGGAACAGGGGGCTATAATTCACCCCTCCACTTT.

The rearrangement joins TRBV28 to TRBJ1-2; D ambiguous. Germline CDR1 reads MDHEN; CDR2 reads SYDVKM. The germline V and J ends were trimmed by 4 bases and 5 bases, with 14 bases remaining between them. The CDR3 has 14 residues. CDR3 bases: TGTGCCAGCAGTTCCGACATCATTGGGTATGGCTACACCTTC. This gives the protein CASSSDIIGYGYTF.

This clone was seen many times. This chain links TRBV5-1 with TRBJ1-2; D ambiguous. V gave up 4 bases and J gave up 3 bases, with 10 bases separating them. Per the germline V gene, CDR1 is SGHRS and CDR2 is YFSETQ. The CDR3 totals 13 residues. The CDR3 protein is CASSMDGDYGYTF. DNA of the CDR3: TGCGCCAGCAGCATGGACGGGGACTATGGCTACACCTTC.

The chain carries TRBV28 and TRBJ2-5; 9 bases are a match to TRBD2. The V and J ends lost 3 bases and 1 base, in that order; junction bases with no gene match: 6. In germline, CDR1 is MDHEN, CDR2 SYDVKM. The CDR3 totals 16 residues. The CDR3 protein is CASSFWGGGAQETQYF. The CDR3 DNA sequence: TGTGCCAGCAGTTTCTGGGGCGGGGGGGCCCAAGAGACCCAGTACTTC. Using reference TRBV28 and TRBJ2-5 for the parts outside the CDR3, the full variable domain is DVKVTQSSRYLVKRTGEKVFLECVQDMDHENMFWYRQDPGLGLRLIYFSYDVKMKEKGDIPEGYSVSREKKERFSLILESASTNQTSMYLCASSFWGGGAQETQYFGPGTRLLVL.

The rearrangement uses TRBV4-1 and TRBJ1-5; 7 nucleotides match TRBD1. This CDR3 has 13 amino acids. The V segment lost 4 bases and the J segment 7 bases; nucleotides outside the gene matches: 4. Germline values: CDR1 MGHRA, CDR2 YSYEKL. CDR3 protein: CASSPQGTQPQHF. The CDR3 region has the DNA TGCGCCAGCAGCCCACAGGGGACGCAGCCCCAGCATTTT.

V gene TRBV9 combines with J gene TRBJ1-5, with TRBD1 matching over 10 bases. V shed 4 bases and J 1 base; nucleotides not matched to a gene: 11. This CDR3 is built from 18 residues. Germline-derived CDR1 and CDR2 are SGDLS and YYNGEE. The CDR3, as DNA: TGTGCCAGCAGCCCGGGACAGGGGCTCGGGTTGAGCAATCAGCCCCAGCATTTT. It is translated as CASSPGQGLGLSNQPQHF.

The chain recombines TRBV2 with TRBJ1-1; 8 positions agree with TRBD1. This CDR3 contains 15 residues. Losses at the gene ends were 7 bases for V and 4 bases for J; bases not matched to a gene: 11. Germline CDR1 SNHLY, CDR2 FYNNEI. CDR3 protein: CASNPQDRAGTEAFF. Here the CDR3 DNA reads TGTGCCAGCAACCCTCAGGACAGGGCGGGCACTGAAGCTTTCTTT. Together with reference TRBV2 and TRBJ1-1, the CDR3 gives the full variable domain: EPEVTQTPSHQVTQMGQEVILRCVPISNHLYFYWYRQILGQKVEFLVSFYNNEISEKSEIFDDQFSVERPDGSNFTLKIRSTKLEDSAMYFCASNPQDRAGTEAFFGQGTRLTVV.

CDR3 bases: TGTGCCAGCAGTTACCCGTATGAACAGGGAATAGATACGCAGTATTTT. Protein: CASSYPYEQGIDTQYF. The genes are TRBV6-2 or TRBV6-3 and TRBJ2-3; weak D call: TRBD1 (6 bases). V lost 2 bases, J lost 5 bases, and 17 bases lay in between. The CDR3 sequence is 16 residues long. Germline CDR1 MNHEY, CDR2 SVGEGT.

This chain connects TRBV9 to TRBJ1-1; tentatively, D is TRBD1 (6 bases). In germline, CDR1 is SGDLS, CDR2 YYNGEE. CDR3 length: 14 residues. V lost 1 base and J 3 bases, leaving 10 bases between the germline ends. The CDR3 sequence is CASSVTGWDTEAFF. In DNA, the CDR3 is TGTGCCAGCAGCGTAACAGGGTGGGACACTGAAGCTTTCTTT.

The chain recombines TRBV7-9 with TRBJ2-1; TRBD1 agrees at 10 bases. V was clipped by 3 bases and J by 4 bases; unmatched bases: 3. CDR1 SEHNR and CDR2 FQNEAQ come from the germline V gene (reference sequence). CDR3 length equals 15 residues. The CDR3 bases are TGTGCCAGCAGCTTGGACAGGGGGGGATACAATGAGCAGTTCTTC. It specifies CASSLDRGGYNEQFF. Looking up the rest from reference TRBV7-9 and TRBJ2-1 gives the full variable domain: DTGVSQNPRHKITKRGQNVTFRCDPISEHNRLYWYRQTLGQGPEFLTYFQNEAQLEKSRLLSDRFSAERPKGSFSTLEIQRTEQGDSAMYLCASSLDRGGYNEQFFGPGTRLTVL.

The rearrangement uses TRBV5-1 and TRBJ1-5; TRBD1 matches 9 bases. Germline V CDR1 and CDR2: SGHRS, YFSETQ. The V and J ends lost 4 bases and 0 bases, in that order; junction bases with no gene match: 5. The CDR3 has 16 amino acids. CDR3 loop: CASSPGTGNSNQPQHF. The CDR3, as DNA: TGCGCCAGCAGCCCTGGGACAGGGAATAGCAATCAGCCCCAGCATTTT.

J is TRBJ1-2 and V is TRBV18; the D is unclear. Trimming stripped 0 bases from V and 7 bases from J, with 15 bases between. CDR1 KGHSH and CDR2 LQKENI come from the germline V gene. This CDR3 comprises 15 residues. In DNA form, the CDR3 reads TGTGCCAGCTCACCACCGGCGGTAGGCATCGGTGGCTACACCTTC. Its protein product is CASSPPAVGIGGYTF.

The J gene is TRBJ1-2, the V gene TRBV5-1, with unresolved D. This CDR3 is built from 15 residues. CDR1 is SGHRS, CDR2 YFSETQ, per germline. The ends were cut back, 2 bases at V and 0 bases at J, with 11 bases in the middle. The CDR3 bases are TGCGCCAGCAGCTTTGGGCCAGCAGCTAACTATGGCTACACCTTC. Protein product: CASSFGPAANYGYTF.

This sequence joins TRBV7-9 and TRBJ2-1; D not resolved. CDR3 length: 10 amino acids. Trimming stripped 5 bases from V and 7 bases from J, with 3 bases between. From germline, CDR1 is SEHNR and CDR2 FQNEAQ (reference sequence). CDR3 sequence reads: CASSVNEQFF. In DNA form, the CDR3 reads TGTGCCAGCAGCGTAAATGAGCAGTTCTTC.

This sequence joins TRBV21-1 and TRBJ2-1; TRBD1 was called by the table and not checked on the DNA. TRBV21-1 is a documented pseudogene. The CDR3 has 17 residues. CDR3: CASSNKFRVSSYNEQFF. The CDR3 coding sequence is TGTGCCAGCAGCAACAAATTCAGGGTGAGCTCCTACAATGAGCAGTTCTTC.